One sample yielded the 23 T cell receptor beta chains listed below, sequenced in a study of T cells in narcolepsy. The repertoire was sequenced with immunoSEQ multiplex PCR; TCRdb's copy has only in-frame clones and lacks some. The sample consists of tens of thousands of clones, 55% to 65% of them appearing once. The source material was memory (CD45RA-) CD4+ T cells from blood. The receptors were sampled from a human donor in good health.

V gene TRBV5-5 combines with J gene TRBJ1-3; no definite D call. CDR3 size: 17 residues. Germline loops: CDR1 SGHKS, CDR2 YYEKEE (reference sequence). V was pared by 4 bases and J by 1 base, with 18 bases between. For the CDR3, the DNA is TGTGCCAGCAGCCCCCTTGCGGGATCTATTTCTGGAAACACCATATATTTT. Translating gives CASSPLAGSISGNTIYF.

The V and J genes are TRBV6-1 and TRBJ1-5; D possibly corresponds to TRBD1 (5 bases). CDR1 and CDR2 from the germline V gene are MNHNS and SASEGT. The CDR3 has 13 amino acids. Trimming shortened V by 6 bases and J by 1 base, and 7 bases separated the two germline ends. The CDR3 DNA reads as TGTGCCAGCAGCGACAGAAGCAATCAGCCCCAGCATTTT. This translates into CASSDRSNQPQHF.

This chain connects TRBV7-9 to TRBJ1-3; the D gene is possibly TRBD1 (5 bases). The germline CDR1 and CDR2 sequences are SEHNR and FQNEAQ (reference sequence). This CDR3 is built from 14 residues. The V end was cut by 3 bases, the J end by 4 bases, with 10 bases between. Written as DNA, the CDR3 is TGTGCCAGCAGCTTCACGGGGGTCGGAAACACCATATATTTT. It encodes CASSFTGVGNTIYF.

This clone was seen a few times. The chain employs TRBV7-7 and TRBJ2-2; D unclear. V lost 5 bases and J 5 bases, leaving 15 bases between the germline ends. This CDR3 is built from 15 residues. Germline V gene sequence: CDR1 SSHAT, CDR2 FNYEAQ (reference sequence). CDR3 DNA sequence: TGTGCCAGCAGCCTCCGGGCTGCTGGGACCGGGGAGCTGTTTTTT. Its protein product is CASSLRAAGTGELFF.

The chain employs TRBV28 and TRBJ1-4; D is possibly TRBD1 (6 bases). V shed 5 bases and J shed 7 bases, with 20 bases lying between them. This CDR3 spans 16 amino acids. Germline V gives CDR1 MDHEN, CDR2 SYDVKM. In DNA form, the CDR3 reads TGTGCCAGCAGTGGGGGCGGACCTGGGCAGGCTGAAAAACTGTTTTTT. This gives the protein CASSGGGPGQAEKLFF.

A few counts support this clone. In DNA form, the CDR3 reads TGCGCCAGCAGCCCACGGACGACTGGAAACACCATATATTTT. Its protein product is CASSPRTTGNTIYF. The chain employs TRBV4-1 and TRBJ1-3, with D uncertain. Trimming shortened V by 4 bases and J by 2 bases, and 9 bases separated the two germline ends. Germline lookup yields CDR1 MGHRA and CDR2 YSYEKL. The CDR3 runs to 14 residues.

The CDR3 DNA is TGTGCCAGCAGTGATTGGGGCAGAGGGGAAGAAAAACTGTTTTTT. Protein product: CASSDWGRGEEKLFF. The gene calls are TRBV6-1 and TRBJ1-4; the D gene is possibly TRBD1 (5 bases). The CDR3 is 15 amino acids. Trimming stripped 3 bases from V and 8 bases from J, with 16 bases between. Germline CDR1 and CDR2: MNHNS and SASEGT.

The chain couples TRBV30 to TRBJ1-4; D ambiguous. CDR1 and CDR2 (germline): GTSNPN, SVGIG (reference sequence). Trimming took 5 bases from V and 7 from J, leaving 11 bases between them. There are 12 residues in the CDR3. This CDR3 reads CAWAAWGEKLFF. DNA for the CDR3: TGTGCCTGGGCTGCATGGGGTGAAAAACTGTTTTTT. Together with reference TRBV30 and TRBJ1-4, the CDR3 gives the full variable domain: SQTIHQWPATLVQPVGSPLSLECTVEGTSNPNLYWYRQAAGRGLQLLFYSVGIGQISSEVPQNLSASRPQDRQFILSSKKLLLSDSGFYLCAWAAWGEKLFFGSGTQLSVL.

The J gene is TRBJ1-4, the V gene TRBV7-9; D remains ambiguous. The length of the CDR3 is 15 residues. The V gene lost 1 base and the J gene lost 3 bases, with 9 bases spanning the gap. Germline V gene data show CDR1 as SEHNR and CDR2 as FQNEAQ (reference sequence). CDR3 coding DNA: TGTGCCAGCAGCTTAGTCGGCGGATCTAATGAAAAACTGTTTTTT. Translated, it gives CASSLVGGSNEKLFF.

This clone was seen a handful of times. The genes are TRBV28 and TRBJ1-5, with TRBD1 identical over 10 bases. CDR1 is MDHEN and CDR2 is SYDVKM in the germline V gene. V dropped 6 bases and J dropped 3; count of bases not matched to a gene: 8. The CDR3 runs 16 residues. The CDR3 is CASSPRDRGYNQPQHF. CDR3 sequence (DNA): TGTGCCAGCAGCCCGAGGGACAGGGGTTACAATCAGCCCCAGCATTTT.

The V call is TRBV28, the J call TRBJ2-7, with D hard to call. Germline V lookup: CDR1 MDHEN, CDR2 SYDVKM. The CDR3 spans 13 residues. With 2 bases removed from V and 6 bases from J, the gap between germline ends came to 11 bases. Here the CDR3 reads CASSLTELPEQYF. CDR3 bases: TGTGCCAGCAGTTTAACAGAATTGCCCGAGCAGTACTTC.

V gene TRBV7-9 combines with J gene TRBJ1-3, with a weak D call TRBD1 (6 bases). V lost 8 bases, J lost 2 bases, and 10 bases lay in between. The CDR3 runs to 13 residues. From germline, CDR1 is SEHNR and CDR2 FQNEAQ (reference sequence). For the CDR3, the DNA is TGTGCCAGCGGAAGGGGGACTGGAAACACCATATATTTT. Protein sequence: CASGRGTGNTIYF.

The chain has TRBV30 and TRBJ2-3; a weak D match, TRBD1 (5 bases). Germline loops: CDR1 GTSNPN, CDR2 SVGIG (reference sequence). Trimming stripped 3 bases from V and 8 bases from J, with 18 bases between. The CDR3 runs 14 residues. The CDR3 DNA reads as TGTGCCTGGAGGAGGAACTCGCCTAGGGGTACGCAGTATTTT. Translation gives CAWRRNSPRGTQYF.

The J gene is TRBJ2-1, the V gene TRBV9; D possibly uses TRBD1 or TRBD2 (5 bases each). This CDR3 has 13 residues. The germline V gene encodes CDR1 SGDLS and CDR2 YYNGEE. Between the trimmed V and J ends, which lost 3 bases and 6 bases, there was a span of 10 bases. The CDR3 nucleotides read TGTGCCAGCAGCGGGGGGACCCCCAATGAGCAGTTCTTC. The encoded protein is CASSGGTPNEQFF.

This clone qualifies as medium-sized. J is TRBJ2-1 and V is TRBV7-2; D is unclear. Germline CDR1 and CDR2: SGHTA and FQGNSA. With 5 bases removed from V and 7 bases from J, the gap between germline ends came to 15 bases. CDR3 size: 14 residues. The CDR3 region has the DNA TGTGCCAGCAGCCCCGACGTTTTACTGAATGAGCAGTTCTTC. Translation: CASSPDVLLNEQFF.

This rearrangement joins TRBV28 to TRBJ2-5; D ambiguous. The J call may be incorrect, as the DNA end agrees better with TRBJ2-7. CDR3 length: 13 residues. CDR1 and CDR2 (germline): MDHEN, SYDVKM. In DNA, the CDR3 is TGTGCCAGCAGTCTGGACGGGCCCTACGAGCAGTACTTC. Translating it yields CASSLDGPYEQYF.

This clone was found once. The chain uses TRBV6-6 and TRBJ2-3; the D gene is possibly TRBD2 (5 bases). V shed 6 bases and J shed 0 bases, with 13 bases lying between them. This CDR3 contains 15 residues. Germline V CDR1 and CDR2: MNHNY, SVGAGI (reference sequence). CDR3 protein: CASRGLMASTDTQYF. CDR3 in DNA: TGTGCCAGCAGAGGACTGATGGCTAGCACAGATACGCAGTATTTT.

The rearrangement links TRBV19 to TRBJ1-3; 7 bases fit TRBD1. With 9 bases clipped from V and 4 bases from J, the junction kept 21 bases outside the gene matches. Germline lookup yields CDR1 LNHDA and CDR2 SQIVND (reference sequence). CDR3 size: 18 residues. The CDR3 DNA follows: TGTGCCAGCCCGCTCAGTGGGTACGGGGGGACAGCGGGAAACACCATATATTTT. Residues: CASPLSGYGGTAGNTIYF. The complete variable domain, with remaining parts taken from reference TRBV19 and TRBJ1-3, reads DGGITQSPKYLFRKEGQNVTLSCEQNLNHDAMYWYRQDPGQGLRLIYYSQIVNDFQKGDIAEGYSVSREKKESFPLTVTSAQKNPTAFYLCASPLSGYGGTAGNTIYFGEGSWLTVV.

The rearrangement joins TRBV19 to TRBJ2-7; 9 nucleotides align to TRBD1. V dropped 4 bases and J dropped 3; count of bases not matched to a gene: 4. The germline V gene has CDR1 LNHDA and CDR2 SQIVND (reference sequence). The CDR3 runs 14 residues. The CDR3 here is CASSRGQGNYEQYF. The DNA for the CDR3 is TGTGCCAGTAGTAGAGGACAGGGGAACTACGAGCAGTACTTC. The whole variable domain, remainder taken from reference TRBV19 and TRBJ2-7, is DGGITQSPKYLFRKEGQNVTLSCEQNLNHDAMYWYRQDPGQGLRLIYYSQIVNDFQKGDIAEGYSVSREKKESFPLTVTSAQKNPTAFYLCASSRGQGNYEQYFGPGTRLTVT.

The V gene is TRBV2, the J gene TRBJ2-5; TRBD1 matches 9 bases. The J call may be faulty, since TRBJ2-7 better matches the DNA end. The CDR3 loop spans 14 amino acids. CDR1 and CDR2 (germline): SNHLY, FYNNEI. CDR3 sequence reads: CASSPGGQGGEQYF. The DNA for the CDR3 is TGTGCCAGCAGCCCGGGGGGACAGGGAGGCGAGCAGTACTTC.

This sequence joins TRBV6-6 and TRBJ2-5; tentatively, D is TRBD1 (5 bases). V was pared by 2 bases and J by 6 bases, with 13 bases between. This CDR3 has 14 amino acids. Germline assignment: CDR1 MNHNY and CDR2 SVGAGI (reference sequence). CDR3: CASSYTAGWQTQYF. The CDR3 DNA reads as TGTGCCAGCAGTTACACAGCAGGGTGGCAGACCCAGTACTTC.

V gene TRBV18 combines with J gene TRBJ2-5, with D unclear. Germline V gene sequence: CDR1 KGHSH, CDR2 LQKENI. V shed 6 bases and J shed 5 bases, with 4 bases lying between them. The CDR3 length is 10 residues. The CDR3 sequence: CASSEETQYF. In DNA, the CDR3 is TGTGCCAGCTCCGAGGAGACCCAGTACTTC. The complete variable domain, with remaining parts taken from reference TRBV18 and TRBJ2-5, reads NAGVMQNPRHLVRRRGQEARLRCSPMKGHSHVYWYRQLPEEGLKFMVYLQKENIIDESGMPKERFSAEFPKEGPSILRIQQVVRGDSAAYFCASSEETQYFGPGTRLLVL.

The chain couples TRBV30 to TRBJ1-1; tentatively, D is TRBD1 (5 bases). The CDR3 totals 14 residues. The germline gives CDR1 GTSNPN, CDR2 SVGIG (reference sequence). With 4 bases removed from V and 1 base from J, the gap between germline ends came to 13 bases. Here the CDR3 reads CAWKRGGQNTEAFF. The CDR3, as DNA: TGTGCCTGGAAGAGGGGAGGCCAGAACACTGAAGCTTTCTTT.